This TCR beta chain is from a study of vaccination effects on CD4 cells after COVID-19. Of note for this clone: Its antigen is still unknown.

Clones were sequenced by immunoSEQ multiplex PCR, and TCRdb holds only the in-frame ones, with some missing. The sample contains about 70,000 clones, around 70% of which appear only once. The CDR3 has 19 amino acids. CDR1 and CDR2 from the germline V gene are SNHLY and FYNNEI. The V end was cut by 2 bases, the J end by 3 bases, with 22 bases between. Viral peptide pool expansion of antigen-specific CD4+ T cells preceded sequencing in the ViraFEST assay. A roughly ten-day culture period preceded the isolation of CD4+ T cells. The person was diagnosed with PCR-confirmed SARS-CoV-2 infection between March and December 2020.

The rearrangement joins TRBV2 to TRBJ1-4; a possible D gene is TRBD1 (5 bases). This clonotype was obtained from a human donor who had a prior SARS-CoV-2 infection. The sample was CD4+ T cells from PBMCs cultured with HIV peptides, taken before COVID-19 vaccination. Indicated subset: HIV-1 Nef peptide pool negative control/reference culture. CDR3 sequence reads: CASSELGAGYLQANEKLFF. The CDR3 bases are TGTGCCAGCAGTGAATTAGGGGCAGGATACTTACAGGCTAATGAAAAACTGTTTTTT.